A single sample gave rise to the 9 T cell receptor beta chains below, sequenced in a study of circulating CD8 cells and anti-PD-1 response in melanoma (dated by TCRdb to about 2020). Using a BD FACSAria II cell sorter, four subsets defined by PD-1 and/or TIGIT were sorted out of live CD3+CD8+TCRalphabeta+ cells. Sequenced using a NextSeq 500. TCR libraries were prepared from about 14 ng of total RNA with the QIAseq Immune Repertoire RNA Library Kit, Human TCR Panel. TCRdb cleaned the public reads at Q25 with fastp, built clones with MiXCR and kept in-frame beta chains. Rows with a matching CDR3 protein are joined into one entry that keeps the most common DNA and genes. The table for this sample lists 200 to 300 distinct CDR3 sequences; more than 9% of them were counted only once. About two fifths of the sample comes from the top ten. The sequencing here drew on CD8+ T cells from PBMCs, taken at baseline or after one month of anti-PD-1 therapy (not recorded which). These TCRs come from a human donor with melanoma.

This chain joins TRBV19 and TRBJ2-5, with D possibly being TRBD1 (5 bases). This CDR3 region has 14 residues. The V end lost 5 bases, the J end lost 1 base, and 11 bases lay between the germline ends. The germline CDR1 and CDR2 sequences are LNHDA and SQIVND (reference sequence). CDR3 in amino acids: CASSFDSSQETQYF. As DNA, the CDR3 is TGTGCCAGTAGTTTCGACAGCTCCCAAGAGACCCAGTACTTC.

This clonotype ranks as large (0.1 to 1%). The chain uses TRBV7-2 and TRBJ2-7; D remains unclear. The CDR3 loop spans 12 amino acids. With 4 bases removed from V and 2 bases from J, the gap between germline ends came to 6 bases. The germline CDR1 and CDR2 sequences are SGHTA and FQGNSA. CDR3 bases: TGTGCCAGCAGCTCCCCTCCCTACGAGCAGTACTTC. Protein sequence: CASSSPPYEQYF.

This clonotype is categorized as large. V and J are TRBV5-4 and TRBJ2-3, with 7 bases matching TRBD2. With 1 base clipped from V and 0 bases from J, the junction kept 2 bases outside the gene matches. Germline V gene data show CDR1 as SGHNT and CDR2 as YYREEE (reference sequence). The CDR3 is made up of 15 amino acids. The chain's CDR3 is CASSLWGGSTDTQYF. CDR3 bases: TGTGCCAGCAGCTTGTGGGGGGGTAGCACAGATACGCAGTATTTT.

V usage is TRBV4-1 and J usage is TRBJ1-5, with a weak D call TRBD1 (5 bases). This CDR3 is built from 18 residues. Trimming took 8 bases from V and 0 from J, leaving 23 bases between them. CDR1 and CDR2 (germline): MGHRA, YSYEKL. CDR3 nucleotide sequence: TGCGCCAGCGGCCTGGGGCCGTGGGGAAAATATAGCAATCAGCCCCAGCATTTT. Residues: CASGLGPWGKYSNQPQHF.

On this clonotype: This may arise from a read error, as a much more abundant clone is one base away. This chain links TRBV28 with TRBJ2-7; 11 positions match TRBD1. The CDR3 consists of 15 residues. The V gene's germline CDR1 is MDHEN and CDR2 SYDVKM. The CDR3 spells CASSPGTGGTYERYF. For the CDR3, the DNA is TGTGCCAGCAGTCCAGGGACAGGGGGGACCTACGAGCGGTACTTC.

Judged by abundance, this clonotype is hyperexpanded (1% or more). The CDR3 nucleotides read TGTGCCAGCAGTCCCTTAGGACTAGGTATAATTGATGAGCAGTTCTTC. Translation: CASSPLGLGIIDEQFF. The rearrangement links TRBV27 to TRBJ2-1, with 7 bases fitting TRBD2. CDR1 is MNHEY, CDR2 SMNVEV, per germline (reference sequence). This CDR3 has 16 residues. The ends lost 5 bases at V and 8 bases at J; junction bases unmatched: 15.

By share of the sample, this clonotype is large. The gene calls are TRBV10-3 and TRBJ1-1; D unresolved. CDR1 is ENHRY and CDR2 is SYGVKD in the germline V gene. There are 16 residues in the CDR3. V dropped 11 bases and J dropped 0 bases, with 22 bases sitting between them. The CDR3 bases are TGTGCCCTCGCAGAGGGTTGGAAATCGATGAACACTGAAGCTTTCTTT. This translates into CALAEGWKSMNTEAFF.

Judged by abundance, this clonotype is hyperexpanded. The J gene is TRBJ2-1, the V gene TRBV12-3 or TRBV12-4; D is unresolved. The CDR3 runs 12 residues. Trimming stripped 6 bases from V and 4 bases from J, with 7 bases between. The CDR3 loop is CASSRLYNEQFF. The DNA of the CDR3 is TGTGCCAGCAGCCGTCTTTACAATGAGCAGTTCTTC.

There are a few counts of this clonotype. The V and J genes are TRBV20-1 and TRBJ2-7; TRBD2 agrees at 7 bases. This CDR3 contains 14 residues. Trimming at V came to 0 bases and at J to 4 bases, leaving 6 bases not matched to a gene. The V gene's germline CDR1 is DFQATT and CDR2 SNEGSKA (reference sequence). For the CDR3, the DNA is TGCAGTGCTAGAGATGCTGGACTAGGATACGAGCAGTACTTC. Residues: CSARDAGLGYEQYF.